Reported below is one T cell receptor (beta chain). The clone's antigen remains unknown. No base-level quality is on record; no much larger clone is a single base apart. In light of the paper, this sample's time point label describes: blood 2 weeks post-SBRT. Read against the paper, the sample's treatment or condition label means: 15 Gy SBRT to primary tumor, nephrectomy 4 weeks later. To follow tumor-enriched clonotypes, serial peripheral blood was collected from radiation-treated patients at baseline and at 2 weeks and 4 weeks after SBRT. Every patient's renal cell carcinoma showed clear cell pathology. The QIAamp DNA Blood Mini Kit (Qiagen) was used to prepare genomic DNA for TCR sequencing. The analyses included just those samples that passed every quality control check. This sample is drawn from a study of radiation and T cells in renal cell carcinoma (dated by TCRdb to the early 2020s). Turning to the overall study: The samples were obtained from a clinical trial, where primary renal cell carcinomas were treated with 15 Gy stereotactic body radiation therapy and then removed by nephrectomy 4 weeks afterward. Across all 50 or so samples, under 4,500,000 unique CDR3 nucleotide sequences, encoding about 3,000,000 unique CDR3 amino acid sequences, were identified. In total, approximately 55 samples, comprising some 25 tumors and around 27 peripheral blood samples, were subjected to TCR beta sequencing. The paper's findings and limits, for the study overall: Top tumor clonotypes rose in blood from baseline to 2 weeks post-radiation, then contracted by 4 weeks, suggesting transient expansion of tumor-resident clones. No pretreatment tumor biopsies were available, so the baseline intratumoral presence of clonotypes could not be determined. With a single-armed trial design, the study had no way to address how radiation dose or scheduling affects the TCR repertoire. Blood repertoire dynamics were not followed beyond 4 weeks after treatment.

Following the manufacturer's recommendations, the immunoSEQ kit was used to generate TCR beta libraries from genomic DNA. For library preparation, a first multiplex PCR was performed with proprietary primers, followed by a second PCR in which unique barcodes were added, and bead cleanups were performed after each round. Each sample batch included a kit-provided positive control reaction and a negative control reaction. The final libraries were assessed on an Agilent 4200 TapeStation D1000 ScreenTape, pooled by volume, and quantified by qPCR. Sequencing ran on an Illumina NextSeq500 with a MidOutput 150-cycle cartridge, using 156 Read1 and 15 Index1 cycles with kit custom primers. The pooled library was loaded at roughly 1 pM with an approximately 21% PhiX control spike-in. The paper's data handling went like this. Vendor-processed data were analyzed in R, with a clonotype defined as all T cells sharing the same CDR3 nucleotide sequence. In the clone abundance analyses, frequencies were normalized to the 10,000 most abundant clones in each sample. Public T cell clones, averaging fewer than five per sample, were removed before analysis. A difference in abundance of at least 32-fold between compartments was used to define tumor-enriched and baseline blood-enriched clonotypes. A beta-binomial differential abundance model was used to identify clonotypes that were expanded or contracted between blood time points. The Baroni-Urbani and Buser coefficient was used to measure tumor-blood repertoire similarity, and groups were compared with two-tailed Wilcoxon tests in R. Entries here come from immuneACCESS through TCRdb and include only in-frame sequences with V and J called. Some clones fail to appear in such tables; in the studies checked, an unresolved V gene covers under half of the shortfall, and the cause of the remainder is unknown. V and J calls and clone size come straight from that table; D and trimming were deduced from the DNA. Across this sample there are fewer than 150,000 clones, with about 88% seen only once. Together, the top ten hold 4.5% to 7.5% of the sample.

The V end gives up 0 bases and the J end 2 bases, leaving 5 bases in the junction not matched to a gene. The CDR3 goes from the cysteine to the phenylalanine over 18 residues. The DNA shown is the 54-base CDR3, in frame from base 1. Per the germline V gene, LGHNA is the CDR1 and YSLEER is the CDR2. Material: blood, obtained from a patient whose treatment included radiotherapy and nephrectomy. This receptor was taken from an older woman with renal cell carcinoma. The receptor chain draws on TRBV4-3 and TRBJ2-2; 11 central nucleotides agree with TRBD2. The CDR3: CASSQERLAGGNTGELFF. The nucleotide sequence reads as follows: TGCGCCAGCAGCCAAGAGAGGCTAGCGGGGGGTAACACCGGGGAGCTGTTTTTT.